This TCR beta chain was sequenced during a study of T cells after yellow fever vaccination. Study-wide results and caveats: The CD4 and CD8 compartments had a small share of their clonotypes in common.

CDR1 and CDR2 from the germline V gene are SGHAT and FQNNGV. The CDR3 is 18 amino acids. Trimming removed 3 bases from V and 4 bases from J, with 22 bases in between. To note about this clonotype: The antigen is not known.

TCRdb analysed the 5' RACE reads with MiXCR anew, one entry per CDR3 protein. Counted here are approximately 150,000 distinct CDR3 sequences, 5.5% to 8% occurring once; the ten biggest clones make up about 2.7%. Sequencing used CD4+ T cells sorted from PBMCs, obtained on the day of the first yellow fever vaccination. The chain links TRBV11-2 to TRBJ1-3; weak D call: TRBD1 (5 bases). The TCR comes from a man younger than 35 who received the YFV17D yellow fever vaccine. Here the CDR3 reads CASSLRVQGGWYGNTIYF. CDR3 bases: TGTGCCAGCAGCTTGAGGGTCCAGGGAGGGTGGTACGGAAACACCATATATTTT.